Listed here are 29 T cell receptor beta chains from one sample, sequenced in a study of T cell changes during pregnancy in multiple sclerosis. TCRdb keeps only in-frame clones here, not all; method: immunoSEQ multiplex PCR. The sample includes tens of thousands of clones, about nine tenths seen only once; the top ten take 1.5%. This material consisted of peripheral blood, taken in the third trimester of pregnancy. The receptor source for this set is a female donor with multiple sclerosis, enrolled in a pregnancy study.

CDR3 DNA: TGCAGTGCTGCAGGGCCTTACCAGTACTTC. This encodes CSAAGPYQYF. The chain recombines TRBV20-1 with TRBJ2-7, with D possibly being TRBD1 (5 bases). The CDR3 has 10 residues. Per the germline V gene, CDR1 is DFQATT and CDR2 is SNEGSKA (reference sequence). The V gene lost 5 bases and the J gene lost 10 bases, with 12 bases spanning the gap.

This chain connects TRBV13 to TRBJ2-1, with 8 positions matching TRBD2. The CDR3 contains 15 residues. Unmatched junction bases numbered 4, after V lost 6 bases and J lost 0 bases. The germline V gene has CDR1 PRHDT and CDR2 FYEKMQ (reference sequence). DNA for the CDR3: TGTGCCAGCAGAATAGGGACTAGCTCCTACAATGAGCAGTTCTTC. It encodes CASRIGTSSYNEQFF.

This chain joins TRBV2 and TRBJ2-1; 8 bases line up with TRBD1. The V segment lost 6 bases and the J segment 5 bases; nucleotides outside the gene matches: 15. The CDR3 runs 17 residues. CDR1 is SNHLY and CDR2 is FYNNEI in the germline V gene. CDR3 protein: CASRREGQGARNNEQFF. In nucleotides, the CDR3 is TGTGCCAGCAGAAGGGAAGGACAGGGAGCTCGCAACAATGAGCAGTTCTTC.

The chain joins TRBV18 to TRBJ2-7, with 7 bases identical to TRBD1. The germline V gene encodes CDR1 KGHSH and CDR2 LQKENI. With 0 bases clipped from V and 6 bases from J, the junction kept 5 bases outside the gene matches. The CDR3 has 14 residues. Here the CDR3 reads CASSPPGQPPEQYF. CDR3 nucleotides: TGTGCCAGCTCACCACCGGGACAGCCTCCCGAGCAGTACTTC.

The rearrangement joins TRBV5-1 to TRBJ1-1, with D unresolved. The CDR3 is made up of 14 amino acids. Trimming cost V 4 bases and J 6 bases, with 16 bases left between them. CDR1 is SGHRS and CDR2 is YFSETQ in the germline V gene. The CDR3 region is CASSTRGTWSEAFF. As DNA, the CDR3 is TGCGCCAGCAGCACGCGGGGTACTTGGTCTGAAGCTTTCTTT.

This clone was seen just once. The genes are TRBV7-9 and TRBJ1-2; D not certain. V was shortened by 5 bases and J by 0 bases, with 19 bases between the two germline ends. Germline CDR1 reads SEHNR; CDR2 reads FQNEAQ (reference sequence). This CDR3 is 17 amino acids long. CDR3 residues: CASSPWAGIIANYGYTF. As DNA, the CDR3 is TGTGCCAGCAGCCCCTGGGCGGGAATCATAGCTAACTATGGCTACACCTTC.

This clone was observed a few times. The V and J genes are TRBV6-6 and TRBJ2-7; a possible D gene is TRBD1 (5 bases). The CDR3 is made up of 13 amino acids. The germline CDR1 and CDR2 sequences are MNHNY and SVGAGI (reference sequence). The V end was cut by 9 bases, the J end by 3 bases, with 15 bases between. CDR3 DNA sequence: TGTGCCAGAACACGACCTCAGGGCTACGAGCAGTACTTC. This encodes CARTRPQGYEQYF.

The chain carries TRBV5-8 and TRBJ1-4; 7 nucleotides match TRBD1. The CDR3 totals 14 residues. V lost 3 bases, J lost 5 bases, and 4 bases stayed unmatched. Germline V lookup: CDR1 SGHTS, CDR2 YDEGEE. CDR3 in amino acids: CASSYRDRNEKLFF. The CDR3 DNA follows: TGTGCCAGCAGCTACCGGGACAGAAATGAAAAACTGTTTTTT. Full variable domain (rest looked up from reference TRBV5-8 and TRBJ1-4): EAGVTQSPTHLIKTRGQQATLRCSPISGHTSVYWYQQALGLGLQFLLWYDEGEERNRGNFPPRFSGRQFPNYSSELNVNALELEDSALYLCASSYRDRNEKLFFGSGTQLSVL.

The rearrangement links TRBV11-3 to TRBJ1-1; D unclear. The germline V gene has CDR1 SGHNT and CDR2 YENEEA. The CDR3 sequence is 13 residues long. V lost 5 bases, J lost 9 bases, and 16 bases lay in between. The CDR3, as DNA: TGTGCCAGCAGCCAAGAACGGGGTATGAAAGCTTTCTTT. Protein sequence: CASSQERGMKAFF.

V usage is TRBV7-2 and J usage is TRBJ2-5; 7 bases fit TRBD2. From germline, CDR1 is SGHTA and CDR2 FQGNSA. Unmatched junction bases numbered 3, after V lost 0 bases and J lost 5 bases. The CDR3 is made up of 14 amino acids. CDR3 sequence (DNA): TGTGCCAGCAGCTTAGCGGGGGGGTTCGAGACCCAGTACTTC. Its protein is CASSLAGGFETQYF.

This chain joins TRBV4-3 and TRBJ2-3; 8 bases are a match to TRBD2. V dropped 3 bases and J dropped 2; count of bases not matched to a gene: 13. The length of the CDR3 is 18 residues. Germline V gene data show CDR1 as LGHNA and CDR2 as YSLEER. This CDR3 reads CASSQFPIGGGPTDTQYF. For the CDR3, the DNA is TGCGCCAGCAGCCAGTTCCCTATCGGGGGGGGGCCCACAGATACGCAGTATTTT.

The chain has TRBV7-9 and TRBJ1-2; 7 bases are shared with TRBD1. The CDR3 is made up of 16 amino acids. Looked up from germline, CDR1 is SEHNR and CDR2 is FQNEAQ (reference sequence). Trimming at V came to 0 bases and at J to 1 base, leaving 5 bases not matched to a gene. CDR3 bases: TGTGCCAGCAGCTTAGCGGCAGGGGGACTTAACTATGGCTACACCTTC. It encodes CASSLAAGGLNYGYTF.

The chain couples TRBV27 to TRBJ1-2; TRBD1 matches 8 bases. V gave up 6 bases and J gave up 6 bases; unmatched junction bases: 6. The CDR3 runs 13 residues. Germline CDR1 reads MNHEY; CDR2 reads SMNVEV (reference sequence). The DNA of the CDR3 is TGTGCCAGCAGAACAGGGGGGAAGGATGGCTACACCTTC. Translated, it gives CASRTGGKDGYTF.

The chain has TRBV11-2 and TRBJ2-3, with TRBD2 matching 10 bases. The CDR3 has 14 residues. The junction had 5 bases not matched to a gene; V was cut back by 5 bases and J by 6 bases. Germline CDR1 is SGHAT and CDR2 is FQNNGV. The CDR3 protein is CASSASGSGDTQYF. For the CDR3, the DNA is TGTGCCAGCAGCGCTAGCGGGAGTGGGGATACGCAGTATTTT.

The chain links TRBV10-1 to TRBJ2-7, with 7 bases fitting TRBD1. Germline V gives CDR1 WNHNN, CDR2 SYGVQD (reference sequence). The V gene end was trimmed by 4 bases and the J gene end by 1 base; junction bases not matched to a gene: 7. The CDR3 is 15 amino acids. The CDR3 DNA reads TGCGCCAGCAGTGGTTACAGGGGCGCATCCTACGAGCAGTACTTC. It codes for CASSGYRGASYEQYF.

The chain combines TRBV18 with TRBJ2-1, with 9 bases aligning to TRBD1. There are 14 residues in the CDR3. Germline lookup yields CDR1 KGHSH and CDR2 LQKENI. V was clipped by 3 bases and J by 6 bases; unmatched bases: 3. The CDR3: CASSPKDRGNEQFF. The CDR3 region has the DNA TGTGCCAGCTCACCGAAGGACAGGGGCAATGAGCAGTTCTTC.

The chain combines TRBV5-6 with TRBJ2-5; possibly TRBD2 for D (6 bases). The CDR3 totals 14 residues. V lost 0 bases, J lost 4 bases, and 10 bases lay in between. Germline CDR1 and CDR2: SGHDT and YYEEEE. CDR3 bases: TGTGCCAGCAGCTTGGCGGCGGGACCAGAGACCCAGTACTTC. Protein product: CASSLAAGPETQYF.

The chain recombines TRBV11-2 with TRBJ1-1, with a possible D match to TRBD1 (6 bases). Germline loops: CDR1 SGHAT, CDR2 FQNNGV. Between the trimmed V and J ends, which lost 3 bases and 1 base, there was a span of 12 bases. This CDR3 has 15 residues. The CDR3 DNA is TGTGCCAGCAGCTTGGGGGCGGGGGCGAACACTGAAGCTTTCTTT. Protein sequence: CASSLGAGANTEAFF.

The rearrangement joins TRBV7-9 to TRBJ2-6; TRBD1 matches at 10 bases. This CDR3 is 17 amino acids long. J lost 0 bases, V lost 8 bases, and 7 bases had no gene match. Per the germline V gene, CDR1 is SEHNR and CDR2 is FQNEAQ (reference sequence). The CDR3 loop reads CASHRDRGLSGANVLTF. DNA for the CDR3: TGTGCCAGCCACCGGGACAGGGGTCTCTCTGGGGCCAACGTCCTGACTTTC.

This chain uses TRBV5-1 with TRBJ2-3; D ambiguous. This CDR3 is built from 18 residues. The germline gives CDR1 SGHRS, CDR2 YFSETQ. V lost 0 bases to trimming and J lost 2 bases, with 19 bases between them. CDR3 loop: CASSLGSGTITVTDTQYF. CDR3 DNA sequence: TGCGCCAGCAGCTTGGGTAGTGGTACCATAACCGTCACAGATACGCAGTATTTT.

The chain carries TRBV18 and TRBJ1-2; D ambiguous. V lost 2 bases, J lost 5 bases, and 15 bases lay in between. The CDR3 loop spans 15 amino acids. The germline CDR1 and CDR2 sequences are KGHSH and LQKENI. The CDR3 sequence is CASSPAGLSPYGYTF. CDR3 bases: TGTGCCAGCTCACCAGCGGGGTTATCGCCGTATGGCTACACCTTC.

This sequence joins TRBV30 and TRBJ1-1; D possibly corresponds to TRBD1 (6 bases). From germline, CDR1 is GTSNPN and CDR2 SVGIG (reference sequence). V was cut by 1 base and J by 1 base, with 7 bases left in between. The CDR3 is made up of 13 amino acids. This CDR3 reads CAWSGRGNTEAFF. The CDR3 bases are TGTGCCTGGAGTGGCAGGGGGAACACTGAAGCTTTCTTT.

The chain couples TRBV6-5 to TRBJ2-2; D perhaps matches TRBD1 (6 bases). Germline V gives CDR1 MNHEY, CDR2 SVGAGI. V was clipped by 2 bases and J by 8 bases, with 15 bases between them. The CDR3 runs to 15 residues. This CDR3 is CASSYQRDILGELFF. The CDR3 coding sequence is TGTGCCAGCAGTTACCAACGGGACATCTTAGGGGAGCTGTTTTTT.

The V and J genes are TRBV30 and TRBJ1-1, with TRBD1 identical over 12 bases. V lost 3 bases and J lost 1; bases outside the gene matches: 9. CDR3 length equals 17 residues. The V gene's germline CDR1 is GTSNPN and CDR2 SVGIG (reference sequence). The CDR3, as DNA: TGTGCCTGGAGCCCGGCGGGACAGGGGGCAAGGAACACTGAAGCTTTCTTT. Its protein product is CAWSPAGQGARNTEAFF.

This chain connects TRBV7-7 to TRBJ2-7, with D tentatively TRBD2 (6 bases). Germline CDR1 SSHAT, CDR2 FNYEAQ (reference sequence). V lost 5 bases and J 2 bases, leaving 19 bases between the germline ends. The CDR3 extends over 16 amino acids. The CDR3 loop is CASSPPRGKRAYEQYF. Here the CDR3 DNA reads TGTGCCAGCAGCCCTCCCCGGGGGAAGCGGGCCTACGAGCAGTACTTC.

The chain couples TRBV6-5 to TRBJ2-1; TRBD2 might be the D (7 bases). The germline V and J ends were trimmed by 0 bases and 4 bases, with 10 bases remaining between them. The CDR3 covers 15 residues. CDR1 MNHEY and CDR2 SVGAGI come from the germline V gene. CDR3 protein: CASSYSGGAYNEQFF. The CDR3, as DNA: TGTGCCAGCAGTTACTCGGGGGGGGCTTACAATGAGCAGTTCTTC.

This chain joins TRBV7-2 and TRBJ2-5, with D unclear. The V and J ends lost 5 bases and 2 bases respectively, with 3 bases between them. This CDR3 comprises 11 residues. CDR1 and CDR2 (germline): SGHTA, FQGNSA. CDR3 amino acids: CASSLQETQYF. For the CDR3, the DNA is TGTGCCAGCAGCCTTCAAGAGACCCAGTACTTC.

The chain uses TRBV7-2 and TRBJ2-3; 7 nucleotides align to TRBD2. Trimming took 3 bases from V and 4 from J; bases not matched to a gene: 7. The germline V gene has CDR1 SGHTA and CDR2 FQGNSA. The CDR3 spans 15 residues. CDR3 in amino acids: CASSFMSGGSDTQYF. The CDR3, as DNA: TGTGCCAGCAGCTTTATGTCGGGAGGTTCAGATACGCAGTATTTT.

The chain uses TRBV7-3 and TRBJ2-1; 11 nucleotides align to TRBD2. The germline gives CDR1 SGHTA, CDR2 FQGTGA. The CDR3 is made up of 17 amino acids. The V segment lost 5 bases and the J segment 7 bases; nucleotides outside the gene matches: 13. The CDR3 sequence: CASSPFSVAGGQNEQFF. CDR3 DNA sequence: TGTGCCAGCAGCCCCTTTTCGGTAGCGGGGGGGCAGAATGAGCAGTTCTTC.